This T cell receptor beta chain was captured by sequencing in a study of blood T cell repertoires in COVID-19. The CDR3 totals 17 residues. The V end lost 3 bases, the J end lost 5 bases, and 21 bases lay between the germline ends. The germline V gene has CDR1 SGHNT and CDR2 YYREEE (reference sequence). In the original analysis: By means of reference gene primer amplification, nucleated cell counts were estimated. Here immunoSEQ multiplex PCR was the method, and the copy in TCRdb shows in-frame clones only, minus some. The V and J calls and clone size are taken from that table; D and trimming were inferred from the DNA. In the table there are about 370,000 clones, 90% to 95% of which are singletons.

The TCR sequence derives from a woman aged 35 to 49 who had been exposed to COVID-19. Sequencing input: PBMCs or T cells enriched from blood (not recorded which). The chain links TRBV5-4 to TRBJ2-1, with TRBD2 as a possible D gene (5 bases). In nucleotides, the CDR3 is TGTGCCAGCAGCTCGACGGACTCCGGGTCTGGCAACAATGAGCAGTTCTTC. Translating it yields CASSSTDSGSGNNEQFF.